This TCR beta chain derives from a study of shared clonotypes between healthy human individuals. The germline CDR1 and CDR2 sequences are SGHTA and FQGTGA. The V and J ends lost 5 bases and 6 bases, in that order; junction bases with no gene match: 10. CDR3 length equals 14 residues. Clones were read by immunoSEQ multiplex PCR, and TCRdb kept only the in-frame ones, dropping some. The sample consists of fewer than 2.5 million clones, approximately 93% of them appearing once. With respect to this clone: Its target is not known.

Study outcomes and limitations: Blood was the only sampled material, and tissue repertoires likely differ. The represented genetic and exposure-history diversity was limited by the small number of donors. Among a few donors, approximately 5% of naive CD4 clonotypes were found in common.

This clonotype was sampled from a man between 18 and 29 years old in good health. Some clones in this sample may be carry-over from other donors' samples. The sample comprised naive CD4+ T cells from PBMCs. Subset here: CD45RA+ positively selected. The chain combines TRBV7-3 with TRBJ2-7, with 7 bases matching TRBD2. CDR3 DNA sequence: TGTGCCAGCAGCCCCCAAGGACTAGACGGCGAGCAGTACTTC. It translates to CASSPQGLDGEQYF.